What follows describes a single TCR beta chain. Antigen: not known. Primers: 60 Vbeta forward and 13 Jbeta reverse. Some clones are missing from TCRdb's copy, which holds only in-frame ones; the method was immunoSEQ multiplex PCR. The sample includes around 150,000 clones, 70% to 90% of them seen just once. V lost 4 bases to trimming and J lost 6 bases; unmatched junction nucleotides: 5. The CDR3 has 15 amino acids. Germline V gene sequence: CDR1 SNHLY, CDR2 FYNNEI. This entry comes from a study of cytomegalovirus exposure and HLA in healthy donors. Study at large: Among the approximately 430 donors who were genotyped, approximately 83% fell in the genetic ancestry cluster that is associated with self-reported Caucasian donors.

Findings and caveats of the study: There were some V segments, including TRBV6-2 and TRBV6-3, excluded as indistinguishable. What TCR beta sequences reportedly achieved was accurate prediction of HLA-A and HLA-B alleles in most subjects.

The source is a woman aged 40-49 years in good health and CMV-seronegative. The chain carries TRBV2 and TRBJ2-1; 11 nucleotides align to TRBD2. The material sequenced was PBMCs. The CDR3 sequence: CASSVLAGGSNEQFF. DNA of the CDR3: TGTGCCAGCAGTGTTCTAGCGGGAGGCTCCAATGAGCAGTTCTTC.